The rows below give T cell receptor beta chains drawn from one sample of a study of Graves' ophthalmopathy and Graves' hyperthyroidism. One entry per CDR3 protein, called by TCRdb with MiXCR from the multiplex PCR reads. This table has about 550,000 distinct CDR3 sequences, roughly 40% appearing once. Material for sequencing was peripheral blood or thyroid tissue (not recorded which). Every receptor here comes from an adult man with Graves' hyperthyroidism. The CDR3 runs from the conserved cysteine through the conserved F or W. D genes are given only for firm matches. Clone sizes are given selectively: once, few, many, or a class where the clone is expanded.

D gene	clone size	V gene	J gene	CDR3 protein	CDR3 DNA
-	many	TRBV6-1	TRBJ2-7	CASGGSPQYF	TGTGCCAGCGGCGGGTCACCGCAGTACTTC
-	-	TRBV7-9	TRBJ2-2	CASSLAGLGELFF	TGTGCCAGCAGCTTAGCTGGACTAGGGGAGCTGTTTTTT
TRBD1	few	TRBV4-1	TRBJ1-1	CASSARQGYNTEAFF	TGCGCCAGCAGCGCCCGACAGGGATACAACACTGAAGCTTTCTTT
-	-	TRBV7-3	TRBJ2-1	CASSLLRGSYNEQFF	TGTGCCAGCAGCCTGCTACGGGGCTCCTACAATGAGCAGTTCTTC
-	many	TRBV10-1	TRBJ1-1	CASSEAVNTEAFF	TGCGCCAGCAGTGAGGCGGTGAACACTGAAGCTTTCTTT
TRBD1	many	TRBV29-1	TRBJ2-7	CSVMTGGYEQYF	TGCAGCGTCATGACAGGGGGCTACGAGCAGTACTTC
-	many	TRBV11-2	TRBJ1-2	CASSPGVTPNYGYTF	TGTGCCAGCAGCCCAGGCGTCACCCCTAACTATGGCTACACCTTC
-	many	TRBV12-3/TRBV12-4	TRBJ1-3	CASSSLPSPISGNTIYF	TGTGCCAGCAGTTCACTCCCTTCACCGATATCTGGAAACACCATATATTTT
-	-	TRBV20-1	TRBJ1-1	CRPTTGNTEAFF	TGCAGGCCTACGACAGGGAACACTGAAGCTTTCTTT
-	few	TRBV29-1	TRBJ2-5	CSVGRGETQYF	TGCAGCGTTGGGAGAGGAGAGACCCAGTACTTC
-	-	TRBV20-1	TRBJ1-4	CSARRGKGEKLFF	TGCAGTGCTAGAAGGGGAAAGGGAGAAAAACTGTTTTTT
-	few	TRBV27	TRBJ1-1	CASRTLGRMNTEAFF	TGTGCCAGCAGGACCCTCGGGCGGATGAACACTGAAGCTTTCTTT
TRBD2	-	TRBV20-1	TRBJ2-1	CSASSAGADYNEQFF	TGCAGTGCTAGCTCGGCGGGAGCGGACTACAATGAGCAGTTCTTC
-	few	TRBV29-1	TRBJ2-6	CSVSDGAGSGANVQTF	TGCAGCGTTTCCGACGGGGCTGGCTCTGGGGCCAACGTCCAGACTTTC
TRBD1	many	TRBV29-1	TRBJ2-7	CSGGTGIPYEQYF	TGCAGCGGCGGGACAGGGATCCCCTACGAGCAGTACTTC
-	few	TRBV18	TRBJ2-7	CASSPKDEQYF	TGTGCCAGCTCACCAAAGGACGAGCAGTACTTC
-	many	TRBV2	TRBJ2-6	CAATTRLFSGANVLTF	TGTGCCGCCACAACTCGCCTTTTCTCTGGGGCCAACGTCCTGACTTTC
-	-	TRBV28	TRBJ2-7	CASSDRRGYGQYF	TGTGCCAGCAGTGATCGCAGGGGCTACGGGCAGTACTTC
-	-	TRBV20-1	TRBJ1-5	CSASGRPPEPQHF	TGCAGTGCTAGTGGGAGGCCCCCCGAGCCCCAGCATTTT
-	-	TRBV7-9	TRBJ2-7	CASSLVGGTTEQYF	TGTGCCAGCAGCTTAGTAGGAGGGACAACTGAGCAGTACTTC
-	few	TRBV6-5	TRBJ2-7	CASSYSGPPSSYEQYF	TGTGCCAGCAGTTACTCTGGGCCGCCAAGCTCCTACGAGCAGTACTTC
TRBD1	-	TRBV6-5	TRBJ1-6	CASMGQGLPNSPLHF	TGTGCCAGCATGGGACAGGGTCTTCCGAATTCACCCCTCCACTTT
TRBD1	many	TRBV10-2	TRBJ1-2	CASMPGGRYGYTF	TGCGCCAGCATGCCAGGGGGCCGCTATGGCTACACCTTC
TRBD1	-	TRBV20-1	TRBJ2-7	CSASSLETGATYEQYF	TGCAGTGCCAGCAGCTTGGAAACAGGGGCCACCTACGAGCAGTACTTC
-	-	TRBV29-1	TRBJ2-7	CSVDWASTPPYEQYF	TGCAGCGTTGACTGGGCCAGCACGCCGCCCTACGAGCAGTACTTC
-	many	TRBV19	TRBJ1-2	CASSILSSDGYTF	TGTGCCAGTAGTATTCTGTCCTCTGATGGCTACACCTTC
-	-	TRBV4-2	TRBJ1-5	CASSHGRDPLSNQPQHF	TGTGCCAGCAGCCACGGCAGGGACCCCCTAAGCAATCAGCCCCAGCATTTT
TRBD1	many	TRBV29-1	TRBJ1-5	CSVEDGRGQSSF	TGCAGCGTTGAAGATGGTCGGGGACAGTCGAGTTTT
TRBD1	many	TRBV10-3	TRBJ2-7	CAITGQGAGEQYF	TGTGCCATCACGGGACAGGGGGCGGGAGAGCAGTACTTC
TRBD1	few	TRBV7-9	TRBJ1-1	CASSITGGDTEAFF	TGTGCCAGCAGCATAACAGGGGGTGACACTGAAGCTTTCTTT
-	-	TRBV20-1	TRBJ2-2	CSDLAAGANTGELFF	TGCAGTGATTTGGCGGCAGGGGCAAACACCGGGGAGCTGTTTTTT
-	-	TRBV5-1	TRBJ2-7	CASTMRGEQYF	TGCGCCAGCACGATGAGGGGGGAGCAGTACTTC
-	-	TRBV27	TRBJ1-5	CASSLDGVTQPQHF	TGTGCCAGCAGTTTAGATGGGGTAACTCAGCCCCAGCATTTT
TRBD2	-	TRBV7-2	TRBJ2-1	CASSLGLAGYNEQFF	TGTGCCAGCAGCTTAGGACTAGCGGGGTACAATGAGCAGTTCTTC
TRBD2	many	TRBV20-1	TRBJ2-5	CSARDLGLAGGLQETQYF	TGCAGTGCTAGAGATCTGGGACTAGCGGGAGGGCTCCAAGAGACCCAGTACTTC
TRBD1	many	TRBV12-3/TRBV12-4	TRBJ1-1	CASSPGTGTEAFF	TGTGCCAGCAGTCCCGGGACAGGGACTGAAGCTTTCTTT
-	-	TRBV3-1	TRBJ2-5	CASSQRTALRETQYF	TGTGCCAGCAGCCAAAGGACCGCCTTGAGGGAGACCCAGTACTTC
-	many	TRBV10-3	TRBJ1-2	CAISRTSTNYGYTF	TGTGCCATCAGCCGGACAAGTACTAACTATGGCTACACCTTC
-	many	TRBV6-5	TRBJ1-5	CATQRAGSFLDQPQHF	TGTGCCACCCAGCGGGCAGGGTCATTTTTAGATCAGCCCCAGCATTTT
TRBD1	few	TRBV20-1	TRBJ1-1	CSATGQVYTEAFF	TGCAGTGCTACAGGACAGGTCTACACTGAAGCTTTCTTT
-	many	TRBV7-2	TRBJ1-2	CASSFPGQPNYGYTF	TGTGCCAGCAGCTTTCCGGGACAACCCAACTATGGCTACACCTTC
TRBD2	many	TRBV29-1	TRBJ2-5	CSVYRGGLIKTQYF	TGCAGCGTTTATCGGGGGGGGCTAATAAAGACCCAGTACTTC
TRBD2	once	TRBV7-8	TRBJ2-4	CASSLAELAGENIQYF	TGTGCCAGCAGCTTGGCCGAGTTAGCGGGAGAAAACATTCAGTACTTC
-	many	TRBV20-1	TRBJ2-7	CSARARRAWGATEYF	TGCAGTGCTAGAGCTCGCCGGGCATGGGGGGCAACGGAGTACTTC
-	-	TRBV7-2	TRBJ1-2	CASTPRPAGSRYTF	TGTGCCAGCACCCCAAGGCCAGCGGGAAGCCGCTACACCTTC
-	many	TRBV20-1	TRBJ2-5	CSASLQGHKQETQYF	TGCAGTGCTAGTTTGCAGGGCCATAAACAAGAGACCCAGTACTTC
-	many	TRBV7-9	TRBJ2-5	CASSLNLQETQYF	TGTGCCAGCAGCTTGAATCTGCAAGAGACCCAGTACTTC
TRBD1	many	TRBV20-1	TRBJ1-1	CSALGTENTEAFF	TGCAGTGCCTTGGGGACAGAGAACACTGAAGCTTTCTTT
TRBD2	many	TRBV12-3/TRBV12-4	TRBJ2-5	CASSLRSGREGTQYF	TGTGCCAGCAGTTTAAGATCAGGGAGGGAAGGGACCCAGTACTTC
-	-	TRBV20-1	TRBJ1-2	CSARDPRLRYTF	TGCAGTGCTAGAGATCCCAGGCTTCGTTACACCTTC
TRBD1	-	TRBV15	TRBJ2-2	CATSGRQGYTGELFF	TGTGCCACCAGCGGGAGACAGGGATACACCGGGGAGCTGTTTTTT
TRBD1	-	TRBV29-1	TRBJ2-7	CSSYMGQGGYEQYF	TGCAGCAGTTATATGGGACAGGGCGGCTACGAGCAGTACTTC
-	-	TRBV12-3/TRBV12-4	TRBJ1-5	CASRATSGVQPQHF	TGTGCCAGCAGAGCGACTAGCGGCGTTCAGCCCCAGCATTTT
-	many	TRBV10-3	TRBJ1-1	CAISERGPTEAFF	TGTGCCATCAGTGAAAGGGGACCCACTGAAGCTTTCTTT